One sample yielded the 5 T cell receptor beta chains listed below, sequenced in a study of response to subunit inactivated influenza vaccine. TCRdb ran MiXCR on the RT-PCR reads and lists one entry per CDR3 protein. The sample has about 800,000 distinct CDR3 sequences, less than 25% seen once. This material consisted of PBMCs from blood, taken more than 4 days after vaccination. The receptors originated from a man between 50 and 59 years old who received an inactivated influenza vaccine.

This clonotype has more than one count but fewer than ten. The CDR3 spells CASRSGNMNTEAFF. CDR3 sequence (DNA): TGTGCCAGCAGGTCCGGGAACATGAACACTGAAGCTTTCTTT. The chain carries TRBV28 and TRBJ1-1, with D unresolved. V was trimmed by 6 bases and J by 0 bases, leaving 11 bases between them. Per the germline V gene, CDR1 is MDHEN and CDR2 is SYDVKM. The CDR3 runs to 14 residues.

The chain joins TRBV2 to TRBJ2-5; D remains ambiguous. Trimming took off 4 bases at V and 5 bases at J, with 11 bases between the two ends. The V gene's germline CDR1 is SNHLY and CDR2 FYNNEI. The CDR3 length is 13 residues. The CDR3 protein is CASSGNYVETQYF. CDR3 nucleotide sequence: TGTGCCAGCAGTGGAAACTATGTGGAGACCCAGTACTTC.

The gene calls are TRBV7-2 and TRBJ2-3, with D tentatively TRBD2 (5 bases). Looked up from germline, CDR1 is SGHTA and CDR2 is FQGNSA. CDR3 length: 15 residues. The V gene lost 2 bases and the J gene lost 0 bases, with 9 bases spanning the gap. The CDR3 region has the DNA TGTGCCAGCAGCTTAAAGCGGACTAGCACAGATACGCAGTATTTT. Translated: CASSLKRTSTDTQYF.

This clonotype was detected a few times. The chain uses TRBV30 and TRBJ2-2, with a tentative D call TRBD1 (6 bases). CDR3 length: 16 amino acids. Per the germline V gene, CDR1 is GTSNPN and CDR2 is SVGIG (reference sequence). The V end lost 7 bases, the J end lost 0 bases, and 18 bases lay between the germline ends. The chain's CDR3 is CALPVIEGANTGELFF. The CDR3 coding sequence is TGTGCCTTACCCGTTATAGAGGGGGCGAACACCGGGGAGCTGTTTTTT. Complete variable domain (other parts from reference TRBV30 and TRBJ2-2): SQTIHQWPATLVQPVGSPLSLECTVEGTSNPNLYWYRQAAGRGLQLLFYSVGIGQISSEVPQNLSASRPQDRQFILSSKKLLLSDSGFYLCALPVIEGANTGELFFGEGSRLTVL.

The chain links TRBV3-1 to TRBJ2-7; D remains unclear. The V end lost 0 bases, the J end lost 0 bases, and 9 bases lay between the germline ends. Germline CDR1 is LGHDT and CDR2 is YNNKEL (reference sequence). CDR3 length equals 15 residues. CDR3 loop: CASSQDPWSSYEQYF. The CDR3 coding sequence is TGTGCCAGCAGCCAAGATCCCTGGAGCTCCTACGAGCAGTACTTC.